The clone carrying this T cell receptor beta chain was found many times. A read error may produce the germline difference seen at one junction end. This entry is derived from a study of metastatic and nonmetastatic thyroid tumors. From the PCR reads, TCRdb re-called clones with MiXCR. This table holds 20,000 to 25,000 clones, roughly a quarter found once. The entire patient cohort was treatment-naive prior to thyroid surgery. Sequencing input: tumor tissue. This TCR was recovered from a male donor with papillary thyroid cancer or a benign thyroid nodule (not recorded which). Some clones in this sample may be carry-over from other donors' samples.

The CDR3 DNA reads as TGCGCCAGCAGCCAGGAGCAGTACTACGAGAAGTACTTC. Translated, it gives CASSQEQYYEKYF. This rearrangement joins TRBV4-3 to TRBJ2-7; D unresolved. The CDR3 extends over 13 amino acids. Per the germline V gene, CDR1 is LGHNA and CDR2 is YSLEER.